This TCR beta chain comes out of a study of glioma-infiltrating T cells. Regarding the study as a whole: Above-expected tissue-blood divergence occurred in all gliomas, most in low-grade ones.

The iRepertoire nested amplicon-rescue multiplex PCR amplified TCR alpha and beta CDR3s from RNA. One-step reverse transcription and amplification started from approximately 100-400 ng of tissue mRNA or PBMC total RNA. Each CDR3 protein is one row after TCRdb ran MiXCR on the multiplex PCR reads. The sample lists under 150,000 distinct CDR3 sequences; about 25% were seen once. V was trimmed by 2 bases and J by 4 bases, leaving 26 bases between them. From germline, CDR1 is MGHRA and CDR2 YSYEKL. The CDR3 covers 19 residues. On this clonotype itself: Its antigen is as yet unknown.

The sequenced sample was glioma tissue, nonneoplastic brain tissue, or PBMCs (not recorded which). The chain is built from TRBV4-1 and TRBJ1-1; D unclear. The sequence derives from a human donor with low-grade glioma or glioblastoma, undergoing nonglioma brain surgery, or in good health (not recorded which). The CDR3 region has the DNA TGCGCCAGCAGCCAACTAATTCCGGCAGCACGGCTGGTCGGCACTGAAGCTTTCTTT. Amino acids: CASSQLIPAARLVGTEAFF.